One sample yielded the 3 T cell receptor beta chains listed below, sequenced in a study of shared clonotypes between healthy human individuals. Repertoires were generated with immunoSEQ multiplex PCR, while TCRdb's copy carries only in-frame clones and drops some. The sample includes about 800,000 clones, roughly 96% of them seen just once. CD45RO-negative, CCR7-positively selected cells formed the naive CD8 fraction, excluding terminally differentiated effector memory CD45RA+ cells. Sequenced material: naive CD8+ T cells sorted from blood. The receptor source for this set is a man younger than 45 in good health.

V gene TRBV6-5 combines with J gene TRBJ2-1; tentatively, D is TRBD1 (5 bases). V lost 5 bases, J lost 9 bases, and 14 bases lay in between. The CDR3 runs to 13 residues. Germline assignment: CDR1 MNHEY and CDR2 SVGAGI. The CDR3 DNA reads as TGTGCCAGCAGTCAAGACAGATTCAGTGAGCAGTTCTTC. Translation: CASSQDRFSEQFF.

This clone was seen more than once but under ten times. The chain uses TRBV5-4 and TRBJ1-1, with D perhaps matching TRBD1 (6 bases). Trimming left V 2 bases short and J 5 bases short, with 10 bases between. The CDR3 has 13 amino acids. Looked up from germline, CDR1 is SGHNT and CDR2 is YYREEE (reference sequence). The CDR3 DNA is TGTGCCAGCAGCTTCGTGGGGGCTACTGAAGCTTTCTTT. Translating it yields CASSFVGATEAFF.

This clone was detected a few times. The CDR3 loop reads CASSGQGRIYEQYF. DNA for the CDR3: TGTGCCAGCAGTGGGCAGGGGAGGATCTACGAGCAGTACTTC. V is TRBV6-1 and J is TRBJ2-7; either TRBD1 or TRBD2 may fit D (6 bases each). V dropped 4 bases and J dropped 3 bases, with 13 bases sitting between them. Germline CDR1 reads MNHNS; CDR2 reads SASEGT. This CDR3 has 14 residues.